The rows below give T cell receptor beta chains drawn from one sample of a study of tumor-infiltrating lymphocytes in primary liver carcinoma. TCRdb redid the calling of the multiplex PCR reads with MiXCR, one entry per CDR3 protein. The sample carries 320,000 or so distinct CDR3 sequences, 60% to 80% recorded once. The sample taken for sequencing was peripheral blood. The receptors were sampled from a man aged 35 to 55 with primary liver carcinoma and hepatitis B virus infection. Both conserved end residues are part of each CDR3. Fields, in order: D gene, clone size, J gene, V gene, CDR3 DNA, CDR3 protein. A D gene is named only where the DNA matches it firmly. The size field is filled for only some rows; it gives once, few, many or a size class.

D: .
size: .
J: TRBJ1-1
V: TRBV7-9
DNA: TGTGCCTGCAGATGGGATAACACTGAAGCTTTCTTT
CDR3: CACRWDNTEAFF

D: TRBD1
size: few
J: TRBJ1-5
V: TRBV5-1
DNA: TGCGCCAGCAGCTTGGTGCCGACAGGGGATCAGCCCCAGCATTTT
CDR3: CASSLVPTGDQPQHF

D: .
size: .
J: TRBJ2-3
V: TRBV2
DNA: TGTGCCAGCAGTGTAGGGACTTTCACAGATACGCAGTATTTC
CDR3: CASSVGTFTDTQYF

D: .
size: many
J: TRBJ2-6
V: TRBV28
DNA: TGTGCCAGCAGTTTCGCAGGGCTAGGGTCTGGGGCCAACGTCCTGACTTTC
CDR3: CASSFAGLGSGANVLTF

D: .
size: .
J: TRBJ2-1
V: TRBV11-2
DNA: TGTGCCGGCAGCTTGTCTTGCTTGGAGCATGAGCAGTTCTTC
CDR3: CAGSLSCLEHEQFF

D: TRBD1
size: .
J: TRBJ2-7
V: TRBV11-1
DNA: TGTGTCAGCAGCGATCGGACAGGTGGGGTTGCCTACGTGCAGTACTTC
CDR3: CVSSDRTGGVAYVQYF

D: .
size: .
J: TRBJ2-1
V: TRBV6-1
DNA: TGTGTCAGCAGTGATCAGGTGGGAGTGCAGTTCTTC
CDR3: CVSSDQVGVQFF

D: .
size: .
J: TRBJ2-3
V: TRBV6-5
DNA: TGTGCCAGCAGTTACTCTTTAGCTGGGTACACAGATGCGCAGTATTTT
CDR3: CASSYSLAGYTDAQYF

D: TRBD1
size: many
J: TRBJ2-7
V: TRBV6-6
DNA: TGTGCCACCGGGACAGCCGGCGAGCAGTACTTC
CDR3: CATGTAGEQYF

D: .
size: few
J: TRBJ2-7
V: TRBV5-6
DNA: TGTGCCAGCAGCTTCCAGGGGTTGAACGAGCAGTACTTC
CDR3: CASSFQGLNEQYF

D: .
size: .
J: TRBJ1-2
V: TRBV6-6
DNA: TGTGCCAGCAGTTACGCTAATGGATACTATGGCTACACCTTC
CDR3: CASSYANGYYGYTF

D: TRBD2
size: once
J: TRBJ2-5
V: TRBV14
DNA: TGTGTCAGCAGCCTAGTTCATTCGGGACTAGGGGCCCAGTACTTC
CDR3: CVSSLVHSGLGAQYF

D: .
size: many
J: TRBJ2-3
V: TRBV30
DNA: TGTGCCTGGCAACCCACAGATACGCAGTATTTT
CDR3: CAWQPTDTQYF

D: TRBD2
size: .
J: TRBJ2-1
V: TRBV7-9
DNA: TGTGCCAGCAGCTTGGAATTTGGTGCCGGGAGGAGCTCCTACAATGAGCAGTTCTTC
CDR3: CASSLEFGAGRSSYNEQFF

D: .
size: .
J: TRBJ2-7
V: TRBV6-2/TRBV6-3
DNA: TGTACCAGCAGTTACTCGATTCACGAGGTGAGCTACGAGCAGTACTTC
CDR3: CTSSYSIHEVSYEQYF

D: .
size: .
J: TRBJ1-2
V: TRBV11-2
DNA: TGTGCCAGCAGCTTAGATCCGATCAGGGCGCTGCGCTATGGCTACACCTTC
CDR3: CASSLDPIRALRYGYTF

D: .
size: many
J: TRBJ1-1
V: TRBV4-1
DNA: TGCGCCAGCAGGGGACCTCTGAAAGGCACTGAAGCTTTCTTT
CDR3: CASRGPLKGTEAFF

D: .
size: .
J: TRBJ2-7
V: TRBV6-1
DNA: TGTGCCAGCAAACTCACAGTTACGTCCTACGGGCAGTGCTTC
CDR3: CASKLTVTSYGQCF

D: .
size: .
J: TRBJ2-3
V: TRBV5-1
DNA: TGCGCCAGCAGCTTGGAGGCTTCACATACGCAGTATTTT
CDR3: CASSLEASHTQYF

D: .
size: .
J: TRBJ2-5
V: TRBV4-2
DNA: TGTGCCAGCAGCTCCCCGCTGGGGTCGGATACCCAGTACTTC
CDR3: CASSSPLGSDTQYF

D: TRBD2
size: .
J: TRBJ2-7
V: TRBV11-2
DNA: TGTGCCAGCAGCTTAGGGAGCGGGGCCTACGAGCAGTACTTC
CDR3: CASSLGSGAYEQYF

D: TRBD2
size: .
J: TRBJ2-1
V: TRBV5-1
DNA: TGCGCCAGCAGCTTTGGGGGCGGACTAGCGTTTAATGAGCAGTTCTTC
CDR3: CASSFGGGLAFNEQFF

D: TRBD2
size: .
J: TRBJ2-7
V: TRBV12-3/TRBV12-4
DNA: TGTGATAGCAGCGGGGGTTCGTACGAGCAGTACTTC
CDR3: CDSSGGSYEQYF

D: TRBD1
size: .
J: TRBJ1-6
V: TRBV5-4
DNA: TGTGCCAGCAGCAAGGGACAGGGGGCGCGGAATTCACCCCTCCACTTT
CDR3: CASSKGQGARNSPLHF

D: .
size: .
J: TRBJ2-1
V: TRBV11-3
DNA: TGTGCCAGCAGCCCCGGAGGCCGGGGAAGTTACAATGAGCAGCTCTTC
CDR3: CASSPGGRGSYNEQLF

D: .
size: once
J: TRBJ2-1
V: TRBV6-6
DNA: TGTGCCAGCAGTTCACATGATAGCAGGCCCTCCTACGAGCAGTTCTTC
CDR3: CASSSHDSRPSYEQFF

D: TRBD1
size: .
J: TRBJ1-6
V: TRBV6-2/TRBV6-3
DNA: TGTGCCAGCAGTTACCCGAAGGGGACAGACGTCCACTTT
CDR3: CASSYPKGTDVHF

D: TRBD1
size: many
J: TRBJ1-5
V: TRBV11-2
DNA: TGTGCCAGCAGCTCCGACAGGGGCCCTAATCAGCCCCAGCATTTT
CDR3: CASSSDRGPNQPQHF

D: .
size: .
J: TRBJ2-2
V: TRBV11-2
DNA: TGTGCCAGCAGCTTACTCCCAGTCGGATGGGTTGGGGAGCTGTTTTTT
CDR3: CASSLLPVGWVGELFF

D: .
size: .
J: TRBJ2-6
V: TRBV14
DNA: TGTGCCAGCAGCCGCGAGATCCCAGGGTCTGGGGTCAACGTCCTGACTTTC
CDR3: CASSREIPGSGVNVLTF

D: .
size: .
J: TRBJ2-2
V: TRBV29-1
DNA: TGCAGCGTTGAACTGTCAGAACCGCGACCGAACGCCGGGGAGCTGTTTTTT
CDR3: CSVELSEPRPNAGELFF

D: .
size: many
J: TRBJ2-1
V: TRBV4-1
DNA: TGCGCCAGCAGCCAAGGGTACGCTACACCTACAGCTGAGCAGTTCTTC
CDR3: CASSQGYATPTAEQFF

D: .
size: many
J: TRBJ2-1
V: TRBV6-5
DNA: TGTGCCAGCAGTTACTCGACAGAGCAGTTCTTC
CDR3: CASSYSTEQFF

D: .
size: .
J: TRBJ1-5
V: TRBV11-2
DNA: TGTGCCAGCAGATCAGACAAAAGCAATCAGCCACAGCGTTTT
CDR3: CASRSDKSNQPQRF

D: .
size: .
J: TRBJ1-6
V: TRBV11-2
DNA: TGTGTCAGCAGCTTAGATTGGGGTTCACCCTTCCACTTT
CDR3: CVSSLDWGSPFHF

D: .
size: few
J: TRBJ2-7
V: TRBV6-2/TRBV6-3
DNA: TGTGCCAGCAGTCCTCAGGGGAACGAGCAGTACTTC
CDR3: CASSPQGNEQYF

D: TRBD2
size: .
J: TRBJ2-2
V: TRBV5-1
DNA: TGTGCCAGCAGCTTGGTAGCGGGCCAGAGTACCGGGGAGCTGTTTTTT
CDR3: CASSLVAGQSTGELFF

D: TRBD2
size: few
J: TRBJ2-5
V: TRBV5-1
DNA: TGCGCCAGCAGCTTCCTGGGACTAACTCAAGAGACCCAGTACTTC
CDR3: CASSFLGLTQETQYF

D: TRBD2
size: .
J: TRBJ2-1
V: TRBV4-1
DNA: TGCGCCAGCAGCCAAGATTGGGCTAGCGGGGGAAACAATGAGCAGTTCTTC
CDR3: CASSQDWASGGNNEQFF

D: TRBD2
size: .
J: TRBJ2-3
V: TRBV11-2
DNA: TGTGCCGGCAGCTTGGGGACTAGCGGAAGTACAGATACGCAGTATTTT
CDR3: CAGSLGTSGSTDTQYF

D: .
size: few
J: TRBJ2-7
V: TRBV6-1
DNA: TGTGCCAGCAGTGACAACAACTCCTACGAGCAGTACTTC
CDR3: CASSDNNSYEQYF

D: .
size: many
J: TRBJ2-2
V: TRBV7-8
DNA: TGTGCCAGCATCTGGGGGGCCAGGGGGTCACTTTCATTGCGGGAGCTGTTTTTT
CDR3: CASIWGARGSLSLRELFF

D: .
size: .
J: TRBJ1-2
V: TRBV5-4
DNA: TGTGCCAGGAGCTGGGAAGACTATGGCTACACCTTC
CDR3: CARSWEDYGYTF

D: TRBD2
size: .
J: TRBJ2-2
V: TRBV4-2
DNA: TGTGCCAACAGCCAAGTGGCTAGCGGGAGGAACACCGGGGAACTGTTTTTT
CDR3: CANSQVASGRNTGELFF

D: .
size: once
J: TRBJ1-2
V: TRBV4-1
DNA: TGCGCCAGCAGCCAAGATTGGACAGACAACTATGGCCACACTTTC
CDR3: CASSQDWTDNYGHTF

D: .
size: .
J: TRBJ1-5
V: TRBV28
DNA: TGTGCCAGCAGTTCTTCCGGTCGGGGCGGTGGTCAGCCCCAGCATTTT
CDR3: CASSSSGRGGGQPQHF

D: TRBD2
size: .
J: TRBJ2-3
V: TRBV12-3/TRBV12-4
DNA: TGTGCCGGCAGTTTGGTGGCGGGAGGGGGAGATACGCAGTATTTT
CDR3: CAGSLVAGGGDTQYF

D: .
size: many
J: TRBJ2-3
V: TRBV4-1
DNA: TGCGCCAGCAGCCCGAGACTAGAGATTGTAGATACGCAGTATTTT
CDR3: CASSPRLEIVDTQYF

D: TRBD2
size: .
J: TRBJ2-5
V: TRBV5-1
DNA: TGCGCCAGCAGCTTGGAGGGCCGGGAGGGGACCCAGTACTTC
CDR3: CASSLEGREGTQYF

D: .
size: .
J: TRBJ2-2
V: TRBV14
DNA: TGTGCCAGATGCTTCGAGTCGGGGGAGCTGTTTTTT
CDR3: CARCFESGELFF

D: TRBD1
size: .
J: TRBJ2-5
V: TRBV14
DNA: TGTGCCAGCAACCAAGTACCAAACGCCGGGACAGGCTGGACCCAGTACTTC
CDR3: CASNQVPNAGTGWTQYF

D: .
size: .
J: TRBJ2-3
V: TRBV20-1
DNA: TGCAGTGCTGGAAGTGATACGCAGTATTTT
CDR3: CSAGSDTQYF

D: .
size: many
J: TRBJ2-7
V: TRBV6-2/TRBV6-3
DNA: TGTGCCAGCAGTTACAGTTCCAGCGGAACCTACGAGCAGTACTTC
CDR3: CASSYSSSGTYEQYF

D: .
size: many
J: TRBJ1-2
V: TRBV11-2
DNA: TGTGCCAGCAGCCACCCTTTTAGTTATGGCTACACCTTC
CDR3: CASSHPFSYGYTF

D: .
size: .
J: TRBJ2-3
V: TRBV29-1
DNA: TGCAGCGTCGAAAAACGGGGGCACGCCCGAGATACGCAGTATTTT
CDR3: CSVEKRGHARDTQYF